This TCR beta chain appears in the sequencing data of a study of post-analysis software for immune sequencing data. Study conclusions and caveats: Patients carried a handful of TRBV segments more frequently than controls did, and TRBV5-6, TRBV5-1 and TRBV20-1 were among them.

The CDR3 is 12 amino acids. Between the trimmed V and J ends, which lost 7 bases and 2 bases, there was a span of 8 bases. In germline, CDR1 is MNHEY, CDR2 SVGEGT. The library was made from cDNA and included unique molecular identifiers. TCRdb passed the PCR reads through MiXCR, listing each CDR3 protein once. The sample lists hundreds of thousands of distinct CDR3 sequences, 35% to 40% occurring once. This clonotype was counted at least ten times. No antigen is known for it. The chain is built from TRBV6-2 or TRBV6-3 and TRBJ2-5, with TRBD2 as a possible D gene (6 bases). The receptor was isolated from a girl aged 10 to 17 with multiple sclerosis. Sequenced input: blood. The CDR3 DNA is TGTGCCAGCACACGGGGGCAAGAGACCCAGTACTTC. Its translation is CASTRGQETQYF.